This TCR beta chain appears in the sequencing data of a study of T cell responses to AZD1222 COVID-19 vaccine. Study results and limitations: Spike-specific TCRs gained breadth and depth after people received two AZD1222 doses.

For this clone: What it recognizes is unknown.

Libraries were prepared by immunoSEQ multiplex PCR; TCRdb keeps only in-frame clonotypes and omits some of them. The data contain about 75,000 clones, approximately 88% of them singletons. The sequence was collected from an adult who received the MenACWY meningococcal vaccine as a control. The sample here was peripheral blood, taken 28 days after the second dose of the MenACWY control vaccine.

The CDR3, as DNA: TGTGCCAGCAGCTCCCGCCTAGCGGGCTCCTACGAGCAGTACTTC. This codes for CASSSRLAGSYEQYF. This chain connects TRBV5-6 to TRBJ2-7; 8 bases agree with TRBD2. The CDR3 is 15 residues long. The V segment lost 3 bases and the J segment 0 bases; nucleotides outside the gene matches: 5. Germline lookup yields CDR1 SGHDT and CDR2 YYEEEE.